This entry concerns a single T cell receptor (beta chain). Its cognate antigen is unknown. The TCR library was built from RNA with a 3' RACE protocol and unique molecular identifiers. TCRdb itself ran the 3' RACE reads through MiXCR, one entry per CDR3 protein. The data hold 40,000 to 55,000 distinct CDR3 sequences, with about 4.3% observed a single time. This sample stems from a study of HIV-infected children after antiretroviral therapy interruption. Across the whole study: For the interruption arm, samples span week 0 through about 3 years after study end.

The study's findings and limits: The Gini coefficient of naive CD4+ repertoires rose, returning to baseline by 3 years. Some non-naive CD45RA+ T cells might be present among sorted naive cells.

Trimming cost V 4 bases and J 3 bases; bases outside gene matches: 5. Germline loops: CDR1 SGHRS, CDR2 YFSETQ. The CDR3 is 14 residues long. Treatment: PENTA 11 planned treatment interruption arm or continuous ART arm. At least 24 weeks of at least three-drug ART, in children 2 to 15 years. J is TRBJ2-5 and V is TRBV5-1, with 8 bases matching TRBD1. The sample in question was CD45RA+ CD4+ T cells from PBMCs, pooled from several time points, obtained from a donor given antiretroviral therapy, either interrupted or continuous. Noted subset: naive CD4+ CD45RA+ CD45RO- T cells. This clonotype was sampled from a pool of human donors with HIV. The CDR3 DNA follows: TGCGCCAGCAGCGGATCGACAGGGGAAGAGACCCAGTACTTC. This sequence encodes CASSGSTGEETQYF.